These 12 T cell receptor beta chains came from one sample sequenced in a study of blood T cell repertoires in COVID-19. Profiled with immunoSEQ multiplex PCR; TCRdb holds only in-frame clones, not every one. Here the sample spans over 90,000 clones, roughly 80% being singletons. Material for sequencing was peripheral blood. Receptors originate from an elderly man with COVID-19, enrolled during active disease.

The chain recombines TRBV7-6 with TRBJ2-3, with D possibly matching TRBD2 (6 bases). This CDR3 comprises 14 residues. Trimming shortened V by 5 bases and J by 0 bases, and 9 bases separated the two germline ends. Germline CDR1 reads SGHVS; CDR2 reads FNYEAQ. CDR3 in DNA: TGTGCCAGCAGCAAGGGAGGAAGCACAGATACGCAGTATTTT. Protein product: CASSKGGSTDTQYF.

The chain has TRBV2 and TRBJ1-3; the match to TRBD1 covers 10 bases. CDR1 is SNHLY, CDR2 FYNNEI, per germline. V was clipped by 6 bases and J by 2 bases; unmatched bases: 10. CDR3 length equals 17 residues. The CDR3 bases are TGTGCCAGCAGGGAGGGACAGGGGCCGAGAACTGGAAACACCATATATTTT. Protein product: CASREGQGPRTGNTIYF.

This CDR3 reads CASSQGTGNNSPLHF. CDR3 in DNA: TGCGCCAGCAGCCAAGGGACAGGGAATAATTCACCCCTCCACTTT. The chain uses TRBV4-3 and TRBJ1-6, with TRBD1 identical over 8 bases. Germline-derived CDR1 and CDR2 are LGHNA and YSLEER. V trimming: 1 base; J trimming: 5 bases; junction bases outside the gene matches: 1. This CDR3 region has 15 residues.

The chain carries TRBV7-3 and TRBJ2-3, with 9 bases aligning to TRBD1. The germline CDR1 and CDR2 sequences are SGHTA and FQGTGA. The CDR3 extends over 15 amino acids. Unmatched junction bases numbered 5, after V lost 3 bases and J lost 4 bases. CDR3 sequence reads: CASSFGDRVADTQYF. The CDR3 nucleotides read TGTGCCAGCAGCTTCGGGGACAGGGTGGCAGATACGCAGTATTTT.

The CDR3 DNA reads TGTGCCAGCAGCTTGCAATTCGGACAGATGAGTTCACCCCTCCACTTT. This encodes CASSLQFGQMSSPLHF. V is TRBV5-4 and J is TRBJ1-6; D might be TRBD1 (6 bases). V was cut by 1 base and J by 9 bases, with 17 bases left in between. The germline gives CDR1 SGHNT, CDR2 YYREEE (reference sequence). There are 16 residues in the CDR3. Using reference TRBV5-4 and TRBJ1-6 for the parts outside the CDR3, the full variable domain is ETGVTQSPTHLIKTRGQQVTLRCSSQSGHNTVSWYQQALGQGPQFIFQYYREEENGRGNFPPRFSGLQFPNYSSELNVNALELDDSALYLCASSLQFGQMSSPLHFGNGTRLTVT.

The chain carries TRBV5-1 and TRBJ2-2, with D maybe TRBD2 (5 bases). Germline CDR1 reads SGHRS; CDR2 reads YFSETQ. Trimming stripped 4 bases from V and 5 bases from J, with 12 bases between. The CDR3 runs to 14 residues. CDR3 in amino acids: CASSASRGTGELFF. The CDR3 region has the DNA TGCGCCAGCAGCGCGTCTCGCGGGACCGGGGAGCTGTTTTTT.

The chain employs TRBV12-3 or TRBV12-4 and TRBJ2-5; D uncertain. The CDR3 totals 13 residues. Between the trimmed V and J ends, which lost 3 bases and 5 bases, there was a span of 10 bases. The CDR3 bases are TGTGCCAGCAGTTTCGCGGCGAAGGAGACCCAGTACTTC. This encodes CASSFAAKETQYF.

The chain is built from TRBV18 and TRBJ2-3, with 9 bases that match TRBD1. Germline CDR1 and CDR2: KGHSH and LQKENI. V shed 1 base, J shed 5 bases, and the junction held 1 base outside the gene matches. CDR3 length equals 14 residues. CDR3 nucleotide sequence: TGTGCCAGCTCACCACGGACAGGGGAAGATACGCAGTATTTT. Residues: CASSPRTGEDTQYF.

This CDR3 is CASSLTAQGLGYGYTF. The CDR3 nucleotides read TGTGCCAGCAGCTTAACGGCGCAGGGACTAGGCTATGGCTACACCTTC. The chain couples TRBV7-8 to TRBJ1-2; D may be TRBD1 (5 bases). Trimming removed 2 bases from V and 4 bases from J, with 17 bases in between. The germline V gene has CDR1 SGHVS and CDR2 FQNEAQ. The CDR3 is made up of 16 amino acids.

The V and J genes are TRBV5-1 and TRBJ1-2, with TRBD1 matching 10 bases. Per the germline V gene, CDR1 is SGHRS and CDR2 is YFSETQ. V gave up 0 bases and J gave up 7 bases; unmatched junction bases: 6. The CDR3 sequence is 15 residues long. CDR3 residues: CASSLGFGTGVGYTF. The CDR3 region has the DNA TGCGCCAGCAGCTTGGGTTTCGGGACAGGGGTTGGCTACACCTTC.

The CDR3 loop reads CASSATAQGPYNEQFF. In nucleotides, the CDR3 is TGCGCCAGCAGCGCGACAGCCCAAGGGCCCTACAATGAGCAGTTCTTC. The chain recombines TRBV5-1 with TRBJ2-1, with D perhaps TRBD1 (5 bases). V was clipped by 4 bases and J by 2 bases, with 16 bases between them. CDR3 size: 16 residues. Germline CDR1 reads SGHRS; CDR2 reads YFSETQ.

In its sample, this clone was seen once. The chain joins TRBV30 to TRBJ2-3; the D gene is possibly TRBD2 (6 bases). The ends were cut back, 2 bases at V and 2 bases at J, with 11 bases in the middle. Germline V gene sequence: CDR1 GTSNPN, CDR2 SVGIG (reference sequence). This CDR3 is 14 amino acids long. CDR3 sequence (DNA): TGTGCCTGGAGTCGGGCGGGGTTCACAGATACGCAGTATTTT. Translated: CAWSRAGFTDTQYF.